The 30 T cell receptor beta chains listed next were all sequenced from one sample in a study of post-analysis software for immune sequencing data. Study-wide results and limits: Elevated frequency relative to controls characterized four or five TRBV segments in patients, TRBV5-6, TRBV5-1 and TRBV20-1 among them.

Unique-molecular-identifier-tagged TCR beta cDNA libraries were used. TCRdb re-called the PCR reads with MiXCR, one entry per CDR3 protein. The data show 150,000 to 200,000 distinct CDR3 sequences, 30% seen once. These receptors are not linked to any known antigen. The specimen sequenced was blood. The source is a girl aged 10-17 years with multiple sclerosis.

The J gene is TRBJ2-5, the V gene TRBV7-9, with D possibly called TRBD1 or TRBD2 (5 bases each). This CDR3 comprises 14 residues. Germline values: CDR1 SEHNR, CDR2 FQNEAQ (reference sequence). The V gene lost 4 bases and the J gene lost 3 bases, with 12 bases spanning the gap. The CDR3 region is CASSWSGTEETQYF. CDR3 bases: TGTGCCAGCAGCTGGTCCGGGACCGAAGAGACCCAGTACTTC.

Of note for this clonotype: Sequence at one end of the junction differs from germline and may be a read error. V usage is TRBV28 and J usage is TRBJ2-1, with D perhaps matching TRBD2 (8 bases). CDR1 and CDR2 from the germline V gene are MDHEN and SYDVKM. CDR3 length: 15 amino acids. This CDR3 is CAGSLPGRGHNEQFF. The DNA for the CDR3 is TGTGCCGGCAGTCTCCCCGGGAGGGGGCACAATGAGCAGTTCTTC.

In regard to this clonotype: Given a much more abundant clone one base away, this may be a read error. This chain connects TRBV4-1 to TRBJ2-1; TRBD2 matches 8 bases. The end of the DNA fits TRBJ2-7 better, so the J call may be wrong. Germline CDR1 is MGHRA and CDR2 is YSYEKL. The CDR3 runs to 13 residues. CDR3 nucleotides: TGCGCCAGCGGCCTGGGACTAGTGGACGAGCAGTACTTC. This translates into CASGLGLVDEQYF.

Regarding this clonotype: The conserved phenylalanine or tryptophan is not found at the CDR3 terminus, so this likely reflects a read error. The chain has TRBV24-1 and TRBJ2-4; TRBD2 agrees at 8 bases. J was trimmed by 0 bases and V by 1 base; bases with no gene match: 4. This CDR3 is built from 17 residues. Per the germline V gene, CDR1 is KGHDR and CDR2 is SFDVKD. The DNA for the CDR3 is TGTGCCACCAGTGATTTACTAGCGGAAATAGCCAAAAACATTCAGTACGTC. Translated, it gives CATSDLLAEIAKNIQYV.

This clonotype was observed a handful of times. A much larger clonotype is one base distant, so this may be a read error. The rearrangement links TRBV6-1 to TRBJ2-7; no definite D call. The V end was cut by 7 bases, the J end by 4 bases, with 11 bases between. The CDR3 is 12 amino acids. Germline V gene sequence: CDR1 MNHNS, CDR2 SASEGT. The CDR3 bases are TGTGCCAGCACCCGGTGTTGGTACGAGCAGTACTTC. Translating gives CASTRCWYEQYF.

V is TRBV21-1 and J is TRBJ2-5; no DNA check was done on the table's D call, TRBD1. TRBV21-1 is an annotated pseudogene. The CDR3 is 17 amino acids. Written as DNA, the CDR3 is TGTGCCAGCATTAAATCAAAAGTAAAGGGCGAGGCAGGGGAGCAGTACTTC. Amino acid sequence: CASIKSKVKGEAGEQYF.

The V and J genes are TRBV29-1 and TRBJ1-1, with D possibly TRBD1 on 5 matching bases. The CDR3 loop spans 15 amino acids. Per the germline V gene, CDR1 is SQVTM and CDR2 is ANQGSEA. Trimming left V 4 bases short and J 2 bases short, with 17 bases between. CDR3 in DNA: TGCAGCGTTGTATCCCGGGGGGGTGCCAACACTGAAGCTTTCTTT. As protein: CSVVSRGGANTEAFF. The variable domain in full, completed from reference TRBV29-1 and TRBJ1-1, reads SAVISQKPSRDICQRGTSLTIQCQVDSQVTMMFWYRQQPGQSLTLIATANQGSEATYESGFVIDKFPISRPNLTFSTLTVSNMSPEDSSIYLCSVVSRGGANTEAFFGQGTRLTVV.

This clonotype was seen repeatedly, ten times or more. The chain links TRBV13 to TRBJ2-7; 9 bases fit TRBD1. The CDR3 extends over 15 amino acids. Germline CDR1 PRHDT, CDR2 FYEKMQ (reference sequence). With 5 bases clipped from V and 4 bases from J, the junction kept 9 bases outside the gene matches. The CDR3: CASSPSGQGRYEQYF. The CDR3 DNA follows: TGTGCCAGCAGCCCCTCGGGACAGGGTCGGTACGAGCAGTACTTC. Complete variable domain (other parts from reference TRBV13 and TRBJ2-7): AAGVIQSPRHLIKEKRETATLKCYPIPRHDTVYWYQQGPGQDPQFLISFYEKMQSDKGSIPDRFSAQQFSDYHSELNMSSLELGDSALYFCASSPSGQGRYEQYFGPGTRLTVT.

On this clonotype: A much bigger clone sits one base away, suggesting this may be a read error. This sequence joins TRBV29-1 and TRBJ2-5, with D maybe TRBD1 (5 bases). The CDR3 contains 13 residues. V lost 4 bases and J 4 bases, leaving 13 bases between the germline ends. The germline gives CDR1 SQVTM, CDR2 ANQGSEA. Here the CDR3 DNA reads TGCAGCGTTGGAAGAATGGGGCGAGAGACCCAGTACTTC. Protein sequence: CSVGRMGRETQYF. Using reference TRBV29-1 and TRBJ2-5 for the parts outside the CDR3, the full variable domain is SAVISQKPSRDICQRGTSLTIQCQVDSQVTMMFWYRQQPGQSLTLIATANQGSEATYESGFVIDKFPISRPNLTFSTLTVSNMSPEDSSIYLCSVGRMGRETQYFGPGTRLLVL.

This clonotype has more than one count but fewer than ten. CDR3 bases: TGCGCCAGCAGCTTTTCCCAGACAGGGCGCGAAGCTTTCTTT. Translated: CASSFSQTGREAFF. The rearrangement uses TRBV5-1 and TRBJ1-1; 7 nucleotides align to TRBD1. Looked up from germline, CDR1 is SGHRS and CDR2 is YFSETQ. V shed 2 bases and J 8 bases; nucleotides not matched to a gene: 9. The CDR3 length is 14 residues.

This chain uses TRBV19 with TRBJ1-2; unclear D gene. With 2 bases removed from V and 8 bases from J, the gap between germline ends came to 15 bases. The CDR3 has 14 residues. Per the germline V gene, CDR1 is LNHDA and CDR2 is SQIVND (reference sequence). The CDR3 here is CASSISGDPEGYTF. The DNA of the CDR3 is TGTGCCAGTAGTATATCCGGAGACCCAGAGGGCTACACCTTC. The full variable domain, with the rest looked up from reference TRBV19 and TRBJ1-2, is DGGITQSPKYLFRKEGQNVTLSCEQNLNHDAMYWYRQDPGQGLRLIYYSQIVNDFQKGDIAEGYSVSREKKESFPLTVTSAQKNPTAFYLCASSISGDPEGYTFGSGTRLTVV.

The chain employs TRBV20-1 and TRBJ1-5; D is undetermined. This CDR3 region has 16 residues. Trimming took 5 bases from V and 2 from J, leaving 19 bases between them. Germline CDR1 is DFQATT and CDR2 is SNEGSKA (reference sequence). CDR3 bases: TGCAGTGCTCGGCCAGGCCCTTGGTTAGGCAATCAGCCCCAGCATTTT. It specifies CSARPGPWLGNQPQHF.

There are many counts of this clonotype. The CDR3 DNA follows: TGTGCCAGCTCACCACCCCGGGACCCGCGCACAGATACGCAGTATTTT. Residues: CASSPPRDPRTDTQYF. This chain links TRBV18 with TRBJ2-3; D may correspond to TRBD1 or TRBD2 (5 bases each). Trimming took off 0 bases at V and 1 base at J, with 11 bases between the two ends. Germline V gene sequence: CDR1 KGHSH, CDR2 LQKENI. The CDR3 is 16 residues long.

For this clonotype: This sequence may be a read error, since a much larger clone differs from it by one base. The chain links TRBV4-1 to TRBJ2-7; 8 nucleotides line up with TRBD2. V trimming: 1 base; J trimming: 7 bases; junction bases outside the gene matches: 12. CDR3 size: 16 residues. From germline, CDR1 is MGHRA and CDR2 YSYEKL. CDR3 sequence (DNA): TGCGCCAGCAGCCAAGCTCGAGCGGGAGTTGTAAGAGAGCAGTACTTC. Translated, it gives CASSQARAGVVREQYF.

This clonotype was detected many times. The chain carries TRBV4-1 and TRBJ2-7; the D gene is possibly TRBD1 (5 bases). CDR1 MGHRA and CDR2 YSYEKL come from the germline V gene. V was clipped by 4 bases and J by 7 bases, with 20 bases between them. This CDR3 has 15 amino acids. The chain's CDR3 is CASSLLQAEGEEQYF. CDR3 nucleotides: TGCGCCAGCAGCCTCTTACAGGCGGAAGGGGAAGAGCAGTACTTC.

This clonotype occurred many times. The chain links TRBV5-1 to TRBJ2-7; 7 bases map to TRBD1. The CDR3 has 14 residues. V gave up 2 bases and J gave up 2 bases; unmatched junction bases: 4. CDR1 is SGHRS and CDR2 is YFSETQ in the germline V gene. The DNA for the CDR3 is TGCGCCAGCAGCTTCGGGACAGCAGCCTACGAGCAGTACTTC. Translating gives CASSFGTAAYEQYF.

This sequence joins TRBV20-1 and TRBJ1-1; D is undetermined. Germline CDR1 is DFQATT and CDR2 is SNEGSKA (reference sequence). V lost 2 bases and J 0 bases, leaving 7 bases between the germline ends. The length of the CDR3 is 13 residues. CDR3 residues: CSARRDLNTEAFF. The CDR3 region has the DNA TGCAGTGCTAGAAGAGATCTGAACACTGAAGCTTTCTTT.

Here the CDR3 DNA reads TGTGCCAGCAGTTTCGACCCCAGGGTGAACACTGAAGCTTTCTTT. It specifies CASSFDPRVNTEAFF. The genes are TRBV12-3 or TRBV12-4 and TRBJ1-1, with D possibly matching TRBD1 (5 bases). V gave up 3 bases and J gave up 0 bases, with 11 bases separating them. The CDR3 totals 15 residues.

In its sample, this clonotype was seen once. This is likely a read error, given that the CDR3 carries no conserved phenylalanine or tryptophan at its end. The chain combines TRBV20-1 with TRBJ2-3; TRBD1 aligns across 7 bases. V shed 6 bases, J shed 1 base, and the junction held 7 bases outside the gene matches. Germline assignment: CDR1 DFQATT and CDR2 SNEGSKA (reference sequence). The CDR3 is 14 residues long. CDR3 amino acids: CSAPRGLGTDTQYL. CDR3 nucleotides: TGCAGTGCACCTAGGGGGCTCGGCACAGATACGCAGTATTTG.

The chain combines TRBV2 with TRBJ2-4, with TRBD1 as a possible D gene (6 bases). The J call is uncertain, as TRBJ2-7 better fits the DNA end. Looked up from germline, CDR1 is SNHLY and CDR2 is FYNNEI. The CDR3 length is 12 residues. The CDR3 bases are TGTGCCAGCAGAAGGGGGAGCTACGAGCAGTACTTC. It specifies CASRRGSYEQYF.

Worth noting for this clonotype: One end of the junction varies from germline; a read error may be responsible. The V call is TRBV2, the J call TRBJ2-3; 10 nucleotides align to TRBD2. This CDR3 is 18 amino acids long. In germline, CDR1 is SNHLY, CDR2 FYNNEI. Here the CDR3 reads CASSVYGLADSSTDTRYF. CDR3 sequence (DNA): TGTGCCAGCAGTGTATACGGACTAGCGGATTCTAGCACAGATACGCGGTATTTT.

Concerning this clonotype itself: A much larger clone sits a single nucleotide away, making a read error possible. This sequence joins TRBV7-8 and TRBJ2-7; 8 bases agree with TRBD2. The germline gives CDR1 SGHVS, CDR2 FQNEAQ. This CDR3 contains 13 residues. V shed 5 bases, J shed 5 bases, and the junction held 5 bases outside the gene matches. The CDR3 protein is CASSRGGGHEQYF. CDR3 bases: TGTGCCAGCAGCCGGGGGGGCGGTCACGAGCAGTACTTC.

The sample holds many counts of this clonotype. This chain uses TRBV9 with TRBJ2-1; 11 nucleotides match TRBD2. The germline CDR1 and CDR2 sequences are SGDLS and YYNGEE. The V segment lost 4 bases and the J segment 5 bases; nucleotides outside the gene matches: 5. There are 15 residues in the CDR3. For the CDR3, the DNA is TGTGCCAGCAGCCTGACTAGCGGGACCGACAATGAGCAGTTCTTC. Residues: CASSLTSGTDNEQFF.

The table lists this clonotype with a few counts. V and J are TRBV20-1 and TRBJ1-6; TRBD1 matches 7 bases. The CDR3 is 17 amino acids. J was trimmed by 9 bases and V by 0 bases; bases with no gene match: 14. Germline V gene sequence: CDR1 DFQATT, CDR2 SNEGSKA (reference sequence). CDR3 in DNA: TGCAGTGCTAGAGATCGAGGGGGCGGTCTGGCGGGTTCACCCCTCCACTTT. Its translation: CSARDRGGGLAGSPLHF.

CDR3 sequence reads: CASSPFINTEAFF. In nucleotides, the CDR3 is TGTGCCAGCAGCCCATTTATTAACACTGAAGCTTTCTTT. The chain recombines TRBV5-5 with TRBJ1-1; no reliable D call. Per the germline V gene, CDR1 is SGHKS and CDR2 is YYEKEE (reference sequence). V was clipped by 4 bases and J by 2 bases, with 9 bases between them. The CDR3 runs to 13 residues.

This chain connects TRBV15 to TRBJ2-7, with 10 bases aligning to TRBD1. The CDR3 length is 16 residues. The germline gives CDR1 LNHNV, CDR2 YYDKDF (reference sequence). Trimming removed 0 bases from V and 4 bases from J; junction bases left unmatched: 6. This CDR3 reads CATSRDGQGGWYEQYF. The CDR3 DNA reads TGTGCCACCAGCAGAGACGGACAGGGGGGGTGGTACGAGCAGTACTTC.

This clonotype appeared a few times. The CDR3 coding sequence is TGCGCCAGCAAGAGTGAGGGGTCCTACAATGAGCAGTTCTTC. Protein sequence: CASKSEGSYNEQFF. The V and J genes are TRBV4-1 and TRBJ2-1; D may match TRBD1 or TRBD2 (5 bases each). V dropped 7 bases and J dropped 1 base, with 11 bases sitting between them. The germline V gene encodes CDR1 MGHRA and CDR2 YSYEKL. The CDR3 totals 14 residues.

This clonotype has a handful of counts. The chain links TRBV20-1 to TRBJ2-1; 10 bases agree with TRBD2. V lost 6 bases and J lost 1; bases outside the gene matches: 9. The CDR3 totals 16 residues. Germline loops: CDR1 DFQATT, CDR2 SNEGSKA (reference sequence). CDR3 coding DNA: TGCAGTGCCCCCGTAAGCGGGAGGGCTTCCTACAATGAGCAGTTCTTC. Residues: CSAPVSGRASYNEQFF.

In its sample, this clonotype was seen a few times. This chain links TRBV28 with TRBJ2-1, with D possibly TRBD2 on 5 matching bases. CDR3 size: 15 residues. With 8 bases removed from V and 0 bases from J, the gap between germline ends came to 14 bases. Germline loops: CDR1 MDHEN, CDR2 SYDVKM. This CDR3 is CASGDTRVSYNEQFF. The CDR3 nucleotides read TGTGCCAGCGGAGATACTAGGGTCTCCTACAATGAGCAGTTCTTC.

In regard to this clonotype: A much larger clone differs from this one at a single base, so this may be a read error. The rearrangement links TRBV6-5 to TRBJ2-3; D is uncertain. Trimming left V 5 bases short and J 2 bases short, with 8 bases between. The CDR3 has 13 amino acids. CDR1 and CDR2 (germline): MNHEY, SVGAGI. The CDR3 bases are TGTGCCAGCAGTCACTTCTCCACAGATACGCAGTATTTT. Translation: CASSHFSTDTQYF.